One sample yielded the 18 T cell receptor beta chains listed below, sequenced in a study of cytomegalovirus exposure and HLA in healthy donors (dated by TCRdb to 2016 to 2017). Libraries were prepared through the immunoSEQ multiplex PCR assay. A mixture of 60 forward primers for TCR Vbeta segments and 13 reverse primers for TCR Jbeta segments was used in the multiplex PCR. Sourced from immuneACCESS, this table was stored by TCRdb with only in-frame sequences that have V and J called. A share of the clones is absent; for the studies checked, an unresolved V gene accounts for under half, and the remainder has no known explanation. Across this sample there are under 150,000 clones, with about 59% seen only once. More than 8% of the sample goes to the ten largest clones. Sequencing was performed on PBMCs. These receptors were taken from a woman aged 40-49 years in good health and CMV-seropositive.

The gene calls are TRBV5-6 and TRBJ2-3; 12 positions agree with TRBD2. Losses at the gene ends were 3 bases for V and 6 bases for J; bases not matched to a gene: 5. CDR3 length equals 15 residues. Germline assignment: CDR1 SGHDT and CDR2 YYEEEE. Here the CDR3 reads CASSSSGRAPDTQYF. DNA for the CDR3: TGTGCCAGCAGCTCTAGCGGGAGGGCCCCGGATACGCAGTATTTT.

This clone came up a few times. The V and J genes are TRBV28 and TRBJ2-3; 11 bases are a match to TRBD2. Germline loops: CDR1 MDHEN, CDR2 SYDVKM. The CDR3 runs 18 residues. V dropped 6 bases and J dropped 3; count of bases not matched to a gene: 14. The CDR3 region is CASSPYTPRLAGTDTQYF. The CDR3 DNA reads as TGTGCCAGCAGCCCTTACACCCCGCGACTAGCGGGGACAGATACGCAGTATTTT.

Worth noting for this clone: The junction does not match germline at one end; this may be a read error. The V and J genes are TRBV27 and TRBJ2-7, with a tentative D call TRBD1 (6 bases). CDR1 is MNHEY and CDR2 is SMNVEV in the germline V gene (reference sequence). The CDR3 spans 14 residues. The CDR3 sequence is CASSRRGLNYELYF. The CDR3 DNA is TGTGCCAGCAGTCGCAGGGGATTGAACTACGAGCTGTACTTC.

V and J are TRBV5-6 and TRBJ2-5; 14 bases match TRBD2. The J call may not be correct, given that the DNA end is closer to TRBJ2-7. The CDR3 consists of 16 residues. The germline gives CDR1 SGHDT, CDR2 YYEEEE. For the CDR3, the DNA is TGTGCCAGCAGCTCCCGACTAGCGGGAGGGGACTACGAGCAGTACTTC. Amino acid sequence: CASSSRLAGGDYEQYF.

The CDR3 sequence is CASSQGVRNRGENTEAFF. In DNA, the CDR3 is TGCGCCAGCAGCCAAGGGGTCCGGAACAGGGGAGAGAACACTGAAGCTTTCTTT. The genes are TRBV4-1 and TRBJ1-1, with 7 bases identical to TRBD1. The V gene's germline CDR1 is MGHRA and CDR2 YSYEKL. Germline trimming cut 1 base from V and 1 base from J; bases unmatched to any gene: 12. CDR3 length equals 18 residues.

The gene calls are TRBV27 and TRBJ2-2; possible D gene TRBD1, 5 bases. Trimming removed 5 bases at V and 4 bases at J, with 17 bases between. From germline, CDR1 is MNHEY and CDR2 SMNVEV (reference sequence). The CDR3 extends over 16 amino acids. CDR3 sequence: CASSLKTALSTGELFF. DNA for the CDR3: TGTGCCAGCAGTCTGAAGACAGCCCTCTCCACCGGGGAGCTGTTTTTT.

This clone was counted only a few times. The chain recombines TRBV29-1 with TRBJ1-2, with D maybe TRBD1 (6 bases). V lost 4 bases and J lost 2, with 8 bases in between. The CDR3 has 12 amino acids. CDR1 and CDR2 (germline): SQVTM, ANQGSEA. The CDR3 DNA sequence: TGCAGCGTTGTTGGACAGAACTATGGCTACACCTTC. Protein: CSVVGQNYGYTF.

This clone was observed a few times. The chain recombines TRBV28 with TRBJ1-2; weak D call: TRBD1 (5 bases). Trimming removed 1 base from V and 7 bases from J, with 13 bases in between. CDR3 length equals 14 residues. Germline V gene data show CDR1 as MDHEN and CDR2 as SYDVKM. CDR3 DNA: TGTGCCAGCAGTTTATTAGTCCCCAGGGCTGGCTACACCTTC. Its translation is CASSLLVPRAGYTF.

The V call is TRBV7-2, the J call TRBJ1-2; weak D call: TRBD1 (6 bases). With 5 bases removed from V and 7 bases from J, the gap between germline ends came to 17 bases. The germline V gene encodes CDR1 SGHTA and CDR2 FQGNSA. This CDR3 region has 14 residues. The CDR3 is CASSLQQGAGGYTF. Written as DNA, the CDR3 is TGTGCCAGCAGCCTCCAACAGGGTGCGGGTGGCTACACCTTC.

The chain links TRBV10-3 to TRBJ1-2; perhaps TRBD1 as D (6 bases). The germline V and J ends were trimmed by 2 bases and 7 bases, with 14 bases remaining between them. The CDR3 is 14 residues long. Germline V gene data show CDR1 as ENHRY and CDR2 as SYGVKD. Written as DNA, the CDR3 is TGTGCCATCAGTGAGGGGACATCCCTCGGTGGCTACACCTTC. It yields the protein CAISEGTSLGGYTF.

The chain combines TRBV30 with TRBJ1-2, with TRBD1 as a possible D gene (5 bases). This CDR3 is built from 13 residues. Trimming took 2 bases from V and 8 from J, leaving 15 bases between them. Germline CDR1 reads GTSNPN; CDR2 reads SVGIG (reference sequence). CDR3 protein: CAWSPEGLQGYTF. For the CDR3, the DNA is TGTGCCTGGAGTCCGGAGGGGCTTCAAGGCTACACCTTC.

The gene calls are TRBV27 and TRBJ2-1; 8 bases map to TRBD2. CDR3 length equals 20 residues. Trimming took 5 bases from V and 4 from J; bases not matched to a gene: 22. Per the germline V gene, CDR1 is MNHEY and CDR2 is SMNVEV (reference sequence). CDR3: CASSIPTWTGGPVSYNEQFF. The CDR3 DNA sequence: TGTGCCAGCAGTATACCCACGTGGACGGGAGGGCCGGTTTCGTACAATGAGCAGTTCTTC.

The V gene is TRBV5-1, the J gene TRBJ2-1; TRBD2 matches at 7 bases. CDR1 and CDR2 (germline): SGHRS, YFSETQ. The CDR3 runs 16 residues. The ends lost 4 bases at V and 3 bases at J; junction bases unmatched: 10. This CDR3 is CASSVLTSRDYNEQFF. Here the CDR3 DNA reads TGCGCCAGCAGCGTTCTGACTAGCCGAGACTACAATGAGCAGTTCTTC. The variable domain in full, with the rest retrieved from reference TRBV5-1 and TRBJ2-1, is KAGVTQTPRYLIKTRGQQVTLSCSPISGHRSVSWYQQTPGQGLQFLFEYFSETQRNKGNFPGRFSGRQFSNSRSEMNVSTLELGDSALYLCASSVLTSRDYNEQFFGPGTRLTVL.

Regarding this clone: The junction departs from germline at one end; a sequencing error may be responsible. J is TRBJ2-2 and V is TRBV7-7, with 10 bases lining up with TRBD2. This CDR3 is 16 amino acids long. Looked up from germline, CDR1 is SSHAT and CDR2 is FNYEAQ (reference sequence). In nucleotides, the CDR3 is TGTGCTAGCAGCTCCGGACTAGCGGCGAACACCGGGGAGCTGTTTTTT. Its protein is CASSSGLAANTGELFF.

The genes are TRBV28 and TRBJ2-7; TRBD2 is a possible D gene (6 bases). V lost 8 bases and J lost 10, with 12 bases in between. This CDR3 is 10 amino acids long. Germline V gene data show CDR1 as MDHEN and CDR2 as SYDVKM. The CDR3 reads CASQGGDQYF. The CDR3 DNA is TGTGCCAGCCAGGGCGGGGACCAGTACTTC. Complete variable domain (other parts from reference TRBV28 and TRBJ2-7): DVKVTQSSRYLVKRTGEKVFLECVQDMDHENMFWYRQDPGLGLRLIYFSYDVKMKEKGDIPEGYSVSREKKERFSLILESASTNQTSMYLCASQGGDQYFGPGTRLTVT.

J is TRBJ1-3 and V is TRBV7-9; tentatively, D is TRBD1 (5 bases). The CDR3 extends over 16 amino acids. Trimming pared 0 bases from V and 2 bases from J, leaving 11 bases between. Germline CDR1 is SEHNR and CDR2 is FQNEAQ (reference sequence). The CDR3 is CASSLAGLGTGNTIYF. As DNA, the CDR3 is TGTGCCAGCAGCTTAGCGGGACTGGGAACTGGAAACACCATATATTTT.

A few counts support this clone. The chain recombines TRBV6-1 with TRBJ2-5; no reliable D call. Matching the DNA end better, TRBJ2-7 makes the J call doubtful. This CDR3 spans 12 amino acids. Germline CDR1 and CDR2: MNHNS and SASEGT. CDR3 coding DNA: TGTGCCATCGGAGCACCCTCCTACGAGCAGTACTTC. Amino acid sequence: CAIGAPSYEQYF.

The rearrangement links TRBV2 to TRBJ2-5; D gene uncertain. The germline V gene encodes CDR1 SNHLY and CDR2 FYNNEI. Trimming removed 5 bases at V and 2 bases at J, with 9 bases between. CDR3 length equals 13 residues. The CDR3 is CASSSGPQETQYF. The DNA for the CDR3 is TGTGCCAGCAGTTCGGGTCCGCAAGAGACCCAGTACTTC.